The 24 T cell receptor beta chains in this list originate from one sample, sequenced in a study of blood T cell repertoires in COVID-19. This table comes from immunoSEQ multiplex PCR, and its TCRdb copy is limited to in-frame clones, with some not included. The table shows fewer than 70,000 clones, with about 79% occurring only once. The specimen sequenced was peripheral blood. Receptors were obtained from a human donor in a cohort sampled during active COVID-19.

CDR3 coding DNA: TGCGCCAGCAGCTCACGGCAGGGGGTGGGGGCCTACGAGCAGTACTTC. Protein product: CASSSRQGVGAYEQYF. This chain joins TRBV10-2 and TRBJ2-7; 7 bases are shared with TRBD1. The V gene end was trimmed by 6 bases and the J gene end by 2 bases; junction bases not matched to a gene: 13. Germline lookup yields CDR1 WSHSY and CDR2 SAAADI. The CDR3 is made up of 16 amino acids.

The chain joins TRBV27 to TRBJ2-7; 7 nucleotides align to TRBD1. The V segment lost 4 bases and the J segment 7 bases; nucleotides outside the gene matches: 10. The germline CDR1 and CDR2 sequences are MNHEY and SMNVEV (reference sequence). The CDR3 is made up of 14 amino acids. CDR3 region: CASSSRDSVSEQYF. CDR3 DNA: TGTGCCAGCAGTTCCAGGGACAGTGTGAGTGAGCAGTACTTC.

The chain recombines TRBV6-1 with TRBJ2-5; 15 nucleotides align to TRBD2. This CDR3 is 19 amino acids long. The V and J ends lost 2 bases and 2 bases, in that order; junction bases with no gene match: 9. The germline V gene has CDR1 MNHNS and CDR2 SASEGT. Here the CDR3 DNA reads TGTGCCAGCAGTGAAAGGGTTGGACTAGCGGGGGGGTGGCAAGAGACCCAGTACTTC. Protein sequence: CASSERVGLAGGWQETQYF.

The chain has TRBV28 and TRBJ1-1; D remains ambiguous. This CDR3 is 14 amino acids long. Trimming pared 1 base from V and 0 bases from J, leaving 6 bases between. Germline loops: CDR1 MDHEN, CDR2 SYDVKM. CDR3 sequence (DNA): TGTGCCAGCAGTTTATCGACTATGAACACTGAAGCTTTCTTT. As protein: CASSLSTMNTEAFF.

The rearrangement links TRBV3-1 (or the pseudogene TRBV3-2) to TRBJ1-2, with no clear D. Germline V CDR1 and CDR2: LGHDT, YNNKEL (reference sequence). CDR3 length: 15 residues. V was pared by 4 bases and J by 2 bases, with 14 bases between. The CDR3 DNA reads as TGTGCCAGCAGCCTCACGCCGGTTCCGAACTATGGCTACACCTTC. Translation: CASSLTPVPNYGYTF.

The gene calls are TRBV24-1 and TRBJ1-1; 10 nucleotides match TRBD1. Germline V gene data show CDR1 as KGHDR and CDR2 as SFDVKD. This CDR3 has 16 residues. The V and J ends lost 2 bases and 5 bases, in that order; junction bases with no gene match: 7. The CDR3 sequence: CATSDSRRTGGTEAFF. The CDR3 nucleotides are TGTGCCACCAGTGATTCGCGACGGACAGGGGGAACTGAAGCTTTCTTT.

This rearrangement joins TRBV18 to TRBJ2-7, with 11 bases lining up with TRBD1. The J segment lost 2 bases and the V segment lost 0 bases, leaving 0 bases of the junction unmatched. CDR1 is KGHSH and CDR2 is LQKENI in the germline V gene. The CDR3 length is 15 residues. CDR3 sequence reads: CASSPPGQGAYEQYF. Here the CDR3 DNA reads TGTGCCAGCTCACCACCGGGACAGGGGGCCTACGAGCAGTACTTC.

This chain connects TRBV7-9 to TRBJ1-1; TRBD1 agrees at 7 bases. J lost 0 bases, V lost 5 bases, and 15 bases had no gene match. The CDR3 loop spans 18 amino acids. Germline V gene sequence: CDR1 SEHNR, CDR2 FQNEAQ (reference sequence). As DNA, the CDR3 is TGTGCCAGCAGCACCCCGGATGACAGGGTAAACTTGAACACTGAAGCTTTCTTT. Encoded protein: CASSTPDDRVNLNTEAFF.

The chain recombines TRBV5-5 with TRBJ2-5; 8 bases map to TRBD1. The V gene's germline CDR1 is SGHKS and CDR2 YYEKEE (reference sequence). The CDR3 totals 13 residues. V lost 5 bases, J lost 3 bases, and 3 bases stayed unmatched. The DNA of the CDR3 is TGTGCCAGCAGAATGACAGGGGAAGAGACCCAGTACTTC. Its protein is CASRMTGEETQYF.

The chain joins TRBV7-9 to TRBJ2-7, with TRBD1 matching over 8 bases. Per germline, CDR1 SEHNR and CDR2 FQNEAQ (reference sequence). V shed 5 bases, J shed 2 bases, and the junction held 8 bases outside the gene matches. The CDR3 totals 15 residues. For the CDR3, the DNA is TGTGCCAGCAGCCTGACAATGACAGGGGCCTACGAGCAGTACTTC. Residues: CASSLTMTGAYEQYF.

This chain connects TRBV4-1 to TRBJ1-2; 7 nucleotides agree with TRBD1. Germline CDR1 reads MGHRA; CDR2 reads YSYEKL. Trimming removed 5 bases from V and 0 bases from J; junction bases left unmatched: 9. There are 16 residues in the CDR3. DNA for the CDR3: TGCGCCAGCAGCACATCGGGGGGGACAGCTAACTATGGCTACACCTTC. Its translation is CASSTSGGTANYGYTF.

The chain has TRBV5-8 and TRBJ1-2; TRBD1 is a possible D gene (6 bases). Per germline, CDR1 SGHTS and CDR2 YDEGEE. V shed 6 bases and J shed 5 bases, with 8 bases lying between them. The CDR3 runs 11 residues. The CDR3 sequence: CASNQGYGYTF. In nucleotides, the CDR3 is TGTGCCAGCAATCAGGGGTATGGCTACACCTTC.

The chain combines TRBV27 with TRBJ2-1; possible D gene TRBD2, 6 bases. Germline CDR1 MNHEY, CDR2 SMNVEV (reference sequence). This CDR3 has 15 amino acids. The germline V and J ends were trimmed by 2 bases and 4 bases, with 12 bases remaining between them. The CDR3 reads CASSLVDYGYNEQFF. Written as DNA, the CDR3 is TGTGCCAGCAGTTTAGTGGACTACGGATACAATGAGCAGTTCTTC.

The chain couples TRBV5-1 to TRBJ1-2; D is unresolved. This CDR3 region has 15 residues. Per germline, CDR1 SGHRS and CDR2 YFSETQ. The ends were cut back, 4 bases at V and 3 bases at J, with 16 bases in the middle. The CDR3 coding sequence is TGCGCCAGCAGCGGCGGGATTTTCAGTGACTATGGCTACACCTTC. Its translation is CASSGGIFSDYGYTF. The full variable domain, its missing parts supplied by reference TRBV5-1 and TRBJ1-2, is KAGVTQTPRYLIKTRGQQVTLSCSPISGHRSVSWYQQTPGQGLQFLFEYFSETQRNKGNFPGRFSGRQFSNSRSEMNVSTLELGDSALYLCASSGGIFSDYGYTFGSGTRLTVV.

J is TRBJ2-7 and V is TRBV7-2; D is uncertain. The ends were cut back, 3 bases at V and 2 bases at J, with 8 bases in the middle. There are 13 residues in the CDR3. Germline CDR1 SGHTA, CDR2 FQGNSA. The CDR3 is CASSFGPTYEQYF. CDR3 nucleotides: TGTGCCAGCAGCTTTGGGCCCACCTACGAGCAGTACTTC.

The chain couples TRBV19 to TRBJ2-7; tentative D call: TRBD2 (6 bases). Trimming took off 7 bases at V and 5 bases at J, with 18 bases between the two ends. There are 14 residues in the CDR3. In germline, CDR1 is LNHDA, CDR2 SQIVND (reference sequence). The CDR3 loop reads CASTPDGRWNEQYF. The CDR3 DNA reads TGTGCCAGTACCCCAGACGGGAGATGGAACGAGCAGTACTTC.

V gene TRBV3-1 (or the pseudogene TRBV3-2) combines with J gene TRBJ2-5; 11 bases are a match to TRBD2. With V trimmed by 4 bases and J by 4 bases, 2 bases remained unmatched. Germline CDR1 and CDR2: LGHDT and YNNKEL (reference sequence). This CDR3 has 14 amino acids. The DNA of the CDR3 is TGTGCCAGCAGCCCCCTAGCGGGAGGAGAGACCCAGTACTTC. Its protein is CASSPLAGGETQYF.

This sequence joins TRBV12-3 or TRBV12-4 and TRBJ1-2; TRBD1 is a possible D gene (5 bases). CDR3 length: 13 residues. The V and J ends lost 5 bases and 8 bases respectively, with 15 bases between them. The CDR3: CASSLGLAGGYTF. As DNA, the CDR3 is TGTGCCAGCAGTCTGGGACTAGCGGGGGGCTACACCTTC.

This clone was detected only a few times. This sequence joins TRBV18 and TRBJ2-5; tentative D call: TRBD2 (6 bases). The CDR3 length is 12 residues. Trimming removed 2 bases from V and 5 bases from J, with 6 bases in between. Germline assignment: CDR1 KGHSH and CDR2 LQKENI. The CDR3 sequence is CASSPGRETQYF. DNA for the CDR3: TGTGCCAGCTCACCAGGGAGGGAGACCCAGTACTTC.

The CDR3 protein is CASSPGLNSPLHF. The CDR3 DNA reads TGTGCCAGCTCACCAGGACTTAATTCACCCCTCCACTTT. This chain joins TRBV18 and TRBJ1-6; D is undetermined. V lost 2 bases and J 6 bases, leaving 5 bases between the germline ends. The length of the CDR3 is 13 residues. The germline gives CDR1 KGHSH, CDR2 LQKENI.

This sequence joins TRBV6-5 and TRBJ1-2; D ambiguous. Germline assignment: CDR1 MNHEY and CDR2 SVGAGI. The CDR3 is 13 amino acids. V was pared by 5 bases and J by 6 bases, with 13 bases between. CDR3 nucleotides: TGTGCCAGCAGTAGACGGGATCAGGATGGCTACACCTTC. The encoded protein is CASSRRDQDGYTF.

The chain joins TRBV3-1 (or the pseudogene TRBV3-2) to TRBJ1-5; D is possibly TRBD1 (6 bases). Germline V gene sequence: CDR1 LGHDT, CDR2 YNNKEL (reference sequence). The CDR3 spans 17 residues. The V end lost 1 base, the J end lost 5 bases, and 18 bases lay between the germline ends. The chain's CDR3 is CASSQGGQGLRDQPQHF. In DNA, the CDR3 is TGTGCCAGCAGCCAAGGGGGGCAGGGTCTTCGGGATCAGCCCCAGCATTTT.

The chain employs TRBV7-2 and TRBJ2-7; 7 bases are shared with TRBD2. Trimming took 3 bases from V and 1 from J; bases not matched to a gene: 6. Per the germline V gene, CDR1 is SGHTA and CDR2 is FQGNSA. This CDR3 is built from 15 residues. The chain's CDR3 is CASSFGLVLSYEQYF. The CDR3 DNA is TGTGCCAGCAGCTTCGGACTAGTTTTGTCCTACGAGCAGTACTTC.

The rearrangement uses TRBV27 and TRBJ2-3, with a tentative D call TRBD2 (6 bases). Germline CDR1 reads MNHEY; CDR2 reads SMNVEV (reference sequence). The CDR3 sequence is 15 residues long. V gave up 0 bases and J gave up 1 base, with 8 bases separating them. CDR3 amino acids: CASSLSWGGTDTQYF. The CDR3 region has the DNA TGTGCCAGCAGTTTATCATGGGGGGGCACAGATACGCAGTATTTT.